This T cell receptor (beta chain) was profiled in a study of shared clonotypes between healthy human individuals (dated by TCRdb to 2018 to 2020). Study-level background: A few men and a couple of women, aged 18 to 49 years, made up the cohort. Per donor, three plates each were used for CD4 naive and CD4 memory, two for CD8 naive, and one for CD8 memory. Each donor's leukapheresis produced roughly between about 0.9 and 9.5 billion PBMCs. The study deeply sequenced blood TCR repertoires of several healthy adults to estimate repertoire size and the extent of clonotype sharing between individuals. To increase sequencing depth and limit assay-specific biases, different laboratories used diverse techniques to prepare libraries and sequence TCR repertoires. Broad study findings and their caveats: Sharing across several donors was observed for around 5% of naive CD4, 3% to 3.5% of naive CD8, 2.3% of memory CD4, and roughly 0.4% of memory CD8 clonotypes. Clonotypes shared by all four sorted-subset donors showed higher generation probabilities than non-shared clonotypes. The genetic and exposure-history diversity represented was limited by the small number of donors. Larger estimated clonotype richness was generally found for naive subsets than for memory subsets. Pairwise subsampling indicated that sequencing depth was expected to affect the degree of clonotype sharing among donors. Sampling was restricted to blood, and TCR repertoires in tissue are likely to differ from TCR repertoires in blood. Incomplete sequencing was indicated by rarefaction of sorted-subset datasets, despite the large sequencing depth.

CD8 naive samples were CD45RO-negative cells positively selected for CCR7, giving a CD45RA+CCR7+ population that excluded TemRA cells. Donors were healthy HIV-negative adults with no recently reported acute infections or vaccinations. All donors were Caucasian adults living in Nashville, Tennessee, USA. Blood was obtained by leukapheresis, after which PBMCs were separated by Ficoll-Histopaque density gradient centrifugation and cryopreserved in liquid nitrogen vapor phase. Analytical flow cytometry was used to check the purity and quantity of every magnetically sorted T cell population. From each sorted fraction, genomic DNA was isolated and quantified by UV absorbance on a Nanodrop 2000c. With regard to this clone: The clone's antigen remains unknown. One base away there is no much larger clone; base qualities are not given.

Using the deep immunoSEQ assay, multiplex PCR amplified TCR CDR3 regions from genomic DNA. For each cell subset, the extracted genomic DNA was distributed evenly across all wells of several immunoSEQ 96-well plates, and each plate served as one replicate. For sorted subsets, 150 to 250 ng of genomic DNA, equivalent to 25,000 to 35,000 T cell genomes, went into each replicate PCR. Purified libraries were measured with a Qubit 3.0 fluorometer, size-checked on a Bioanalyzer 2100, and measured again with the KAPA Library Quantification kit. Every immunoSEQ 96-well plate was sequenced on a dedicated single-read 150-cycle Illumina NextSeq 550 flow cell. The original methods were these. Because the immunoSEQ output held only junctional sequences and lacked quality scores, the filtering could not match the filtering applied to full-length reads. Sequences were annotated with PyIR, a Python wrapper for IgBLAST v1.9, using IMGT germline references to assign V/J genes and CDR3. Reads were filtered out if the reads had weak V/J assignments (E-value above 1e-6), no CDR3, stop codons, out-of-frame junctions, or ambiguous translated residues. V3J clonotypes were defined as sequences sharing the same inferred V gene, J gene, and CDR3 amino acid sequence. To compute the percentage overlap between repertoires, the number of shared unique clonotypes was divided by the size of the smaller repertoire. Three approaches were used to assess repertoire richness: RTK rarefaction, the Chao1 estimator, and Recon v2.1 estimates of unobserved clonotypes. Generation probabilities were computed with OLGA for all TCRbeta clonotypes obtained by the gDNA method from several donors. The clones in this table, taken by TCRdb from immuneACCESS, are in-frame only. Not every clone is retained; where verified, under half of the shortfall comes from an unresolved V gene, and the cause of the rest is unknown. V and J calls and clone size are copied from that table; D and trimming were computed from the DNA. The sample table contains over 2 million clones; only one count was recorded for around 96% of them. In total, the top ten clones hold approximately 1.2% of the sample.

V ends up 2 bases short and J 8 bases short, with an unmatched junction base count of 13. From a lookup of the germline V gene (reference sequence), CDR1 and CDR2 are MNHEY and SMNVEV. From cysteine to phenylalanine, the CDR3 is 17 amino acids long. Of the read, only the CDR3 DNA is kept; its 51 bases are in frame from base 1. The sample consisted of naive CD8+ T cells sorted from blood. This specimen's cell subset or site label, interpreted: CD45RA+CCR7+. This chain is built from TRBV27 and TRBJ2-1, and 9 junction bases match TRBD1. The receptor was isolated from a young man in good health. CDR3 loop: CASSLITLTGGVDEQFF. In nucleotides, the sequence is TGTGCCAGCAGTTTAATCACCTTGACAGGGGGTGTAGATGAGCAGTTCTTC.